The clone carrying this T cell receptor (beta chain) was counted many times. Antigen specificity is unknown. The source of the sample is a study of T cell repertoires in cytomegalovirus infection. Study in general: CMV epitopes, recently identified HLA-C-restricted and well-studied HLA-B-restricted, were used. Signatures in public TCR beta sequences pointed to both CMV infection and matching HLA type.

With V trimmed by 5 bases and J by 5 bases, 10 bases remained unmatched. Per the germline V gene, CDR1 is DFQATT and CDR2 is SNEGSKA (reference sequence). CDR3 size: 15 residues. The study, taken as a whole, reports: HLA-C-restricted CMV clonotypes gave the most frequent clonotype in two of eight donors. Cumulative public TCR beta family frequency identified carriers of CMV plus the relevant HLA.

TCRdb re-analysed the reads in MiXCR, keeping a single row per CDR3 protein. Found here are about 330,000 distinct CDR3 sequences, roughly 34% of them singletons; the top ten hold approximately 15%. Material: cultured PBMCs, obtained from culture after CMV antigen stimulation. The sequence came from a human donor in good health (CMV status not recorded). Some clones in this sample may be carry-over from other donors' samples. The chain has TRBV20-1 and TRBJ2-1, with 9 nucleotides matching TRBD2. As DNA, the CDR3 is TGCAGTGCTCCAGTCAGCGGGAGGCCTGACAATGAGCAGTTCTTC. Translation gives CSAPVSGRPDNEQFF.